This record concerns one T cell receptor beta chain sequence. Its matching antigen is unknown. These data originate in a study of cytomegalovirus exposure and HLA in healthy donors. Study-wide findings and caveats: Evidence from a later analysis indicated that most CMV-associated TCR beta chains looked HLA-restricted.

PCR employed 60 Vbeta and 13 Jbeta primers. Produced via immunoSEQ multiplex PCR; TCRdb's table is partial and in-frame only. The top ten hold approximately 0.092% of the sample, which has approximately 200,000 clones, 65% to 85% seen once. Germline V CDR1 and CDR2: SGHTA, FQGNSA. This CDR3 is built from 14 residues. The V end lost 1 base, the J end lost 0 bases, and 6 bases lay between the germline ends. The receptor's source is a boy aged 2 to 10 in good health and CMV-seronegative. Sequenced: PBMCs. This chain joins TRBV7-2 and TRBJ1-1; D call uncertain. The CDR3 DNA reads as TGTGCCAGCAGCTTAGTCCTGTTGAACACTGAAGCTTTCTTT. It yields the protein CASSLVLLNTEAFF.